This T cell receptor beta chain is drawn from a study of molecular identifiers for immune sequencing clone quantification. Looking at the study overall: For replicates, RNA isolated from approximately 20,000 or 98,000 naive CD8 cells was divided into five portions, of which four were sequenced.

Libraries of naive CD8 cells were prepared from roughly 18,000 to 920,000 sorted cells using 10%, 30% or 50% RNA. For naive CD8 T cells, sorting used the CD8+CD4-CCR7+CD45RA+ phenotype. This clonotype has ten or more counts. CDR3 length: 16 residues. V shed 7 bases, J shed 5 bases, and the junction held 13 bases outside the gene matches. Germline V gene data show CDR1 as LGHNT and CDR2 as FRNRAP. Previously described methods and listed TCR primers produced bulk TCR libraries. One entry per CDR3 protein results from TCRdb running MiXCR on the PCR reads. The data contain approximately 54,000 distinct CDR3 sequences, less than 25% of them singletons.

The sample consisted of naive CD8+ T cells from blood, with Jurkat cell RNA spiked in. Stated subset: FACS-sorted CD8+CD4-CCR7+CD45RA+ naive T cells. The clonotype originates from a human donor in good health. Some libraries in this study had Jurkat cell RNA spiked in. The chain couples TRBV12-5 to TRBJ2-2, with 7 bases that match TRBD2. The CDR3 protein is CASAKPRERGTGELFF. In DNA, the CDR3 is TGTGCTAGTGCCAAACCTAGGGAGCGGGGAACCGGGGAGCTGTTTTTT.